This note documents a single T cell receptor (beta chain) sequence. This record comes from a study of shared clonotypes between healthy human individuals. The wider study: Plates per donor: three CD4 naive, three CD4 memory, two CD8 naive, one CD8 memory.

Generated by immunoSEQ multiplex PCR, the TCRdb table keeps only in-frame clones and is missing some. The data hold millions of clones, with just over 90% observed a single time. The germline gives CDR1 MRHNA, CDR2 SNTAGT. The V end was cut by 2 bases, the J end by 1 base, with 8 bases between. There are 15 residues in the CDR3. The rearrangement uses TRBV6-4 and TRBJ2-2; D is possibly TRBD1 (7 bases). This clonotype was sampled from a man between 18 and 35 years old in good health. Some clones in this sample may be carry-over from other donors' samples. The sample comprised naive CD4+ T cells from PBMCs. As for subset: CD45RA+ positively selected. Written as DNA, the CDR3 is TGTGCCAGCAGTGACCAGGGGGGGAACACCGGGGAGCTGTTTTTT. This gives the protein CASSDQGGNTGELFF.